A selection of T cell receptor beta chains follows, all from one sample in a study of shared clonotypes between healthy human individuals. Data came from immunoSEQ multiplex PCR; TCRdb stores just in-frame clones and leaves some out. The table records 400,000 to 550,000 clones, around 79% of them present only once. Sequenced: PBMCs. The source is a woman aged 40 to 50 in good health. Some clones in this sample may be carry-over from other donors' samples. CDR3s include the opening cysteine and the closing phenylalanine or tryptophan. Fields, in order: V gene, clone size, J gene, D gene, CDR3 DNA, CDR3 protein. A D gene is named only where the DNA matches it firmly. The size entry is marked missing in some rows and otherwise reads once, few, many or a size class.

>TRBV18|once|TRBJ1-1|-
TGTGCCAGCTCACCCGATAGCACTGAAGCTTTCTTT
CASSPDSTEAFF
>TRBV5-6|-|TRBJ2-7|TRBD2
TGTGCCAGCAGCTTGGGACTAGCGGGAGGTAGTTTCTACGAGCAGTACTTC
CASSLGLAGGSFYEQYF
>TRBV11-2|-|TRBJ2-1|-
TGTGCCAGCAGCCTAAGAGGGGGCGGGAGCGGGTTTGTGAATGAGCAGTTCTTC
CASSLRGGGSGFVNEQFF
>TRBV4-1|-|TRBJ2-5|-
TGCGCCAGCAGCCAGGGGACCAACTCCGGAGAGACCCAGTACTTC
CASSQGTNSGETQYF
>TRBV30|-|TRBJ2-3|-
TGTGCCTGGAGTGGGGCAGGGACCCGCACAGATACGCAGTATTTT
CAWSGAGTRTDTQYF
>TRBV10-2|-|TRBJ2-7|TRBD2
TGCGCCAGCAGTGAGTCGAGCGGGATCGCCTACGAGCAGTACTTC
CASSESSGIAYEQYF
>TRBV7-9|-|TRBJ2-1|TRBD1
TGTGCCAGCAGCTTAGCATTAGGGACAGCCTACAATGAGCAGTTCTTC
CASSLALGTAYNEQFF
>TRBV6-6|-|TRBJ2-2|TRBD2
TGTGCCAGCAGTTACTCTAGCGGGAGGAACACCGGGGAGCTGTTTTTT
CASSYSSGRNTGELFF
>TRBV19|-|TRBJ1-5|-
TGTGCCAGTAGTATTGCCGGGACAATTAGCAATCAGCCCCAGCATTTT
CASSIAGTISNQPQHF
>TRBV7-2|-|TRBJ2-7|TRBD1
TGTGCCAGCAGCCCAACAGGGGGCCAATACTACGAGCAGTACTTC
CASSPTGGQYYEQYF
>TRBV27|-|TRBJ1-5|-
TGTGCCAGCAGTTTAAGGGGAGGCAATCAGCCCCAGCATTTT
CASSLRGGNQPQHF
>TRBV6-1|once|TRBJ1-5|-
TGTGCCACCCAGACAAGCCGCAATCAGCCCCAGCATTTT
CATQTSRNQPQHF
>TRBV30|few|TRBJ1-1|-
TGTGCCTGGAGTGTACAGGATGCCCTGAACACTGAAGCTTTCTTT
CAWSVQDALNTEAFF
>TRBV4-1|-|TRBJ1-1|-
TGCGCCAGCAGCCGCCCGACGATAGACACTGAAGCTTTCTTT
CASSRPTIDTEAFF
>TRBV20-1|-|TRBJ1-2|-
TGCAGTGCTAGCATGGAGGAAGGCTACACCTTC
CSASMEEGYTF
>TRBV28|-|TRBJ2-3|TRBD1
TGTGCCAGCGGGACAGGGGGCACAGATACGCAGTATTTT
CASGTGGTDTQYF
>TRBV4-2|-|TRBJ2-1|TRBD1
TGTGCCAGCAGCCATCCGGGACAGGCCCTCAATGAGCAGTTCTTC
CASSHPGQALNEQFF
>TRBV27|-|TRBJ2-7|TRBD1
TGTGCCAGCAGAAACAGGGGGACCTCCTACGAGCAGTACTTC
CASRNRGTSYEQYF
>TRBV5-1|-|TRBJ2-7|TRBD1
TGCGCCAGCAGCTTGGGACAGGGCTCCTACGAGCAGTACTTC
CASSLGQGSYEQYF
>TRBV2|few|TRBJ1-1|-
TGTGCCAGCAGTGGTCGACAGAACACTGAAGCTTTCTTT
CASSGRQNTEAFF
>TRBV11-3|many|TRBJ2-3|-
TGTGCCAGCAGCTTAGATGGGCAGGGACCAGATACGCAGTATTTT
CASSLDGQGPDTQYF
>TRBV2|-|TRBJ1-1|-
TGTGCCAGCAGTGACGACCTTGTGTTTTCTGAAGCTTTCTTT
CASSDDLVFSEAFF
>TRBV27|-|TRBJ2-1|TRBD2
TGTGCCAGCAGTCCGAGCGGGGGAGCCTACAATGAGCAGTTCTTC
CASSPSGGAYNEQFF
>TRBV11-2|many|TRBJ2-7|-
TGTGCCAGCAGCCCCTGGGGTAGCTTCAGCTCCTACGAGCAGTACTTC
CASSPWGSFSSYEQYF
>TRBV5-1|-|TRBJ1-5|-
TGCGCCAGCAGCTTGGGACAGCCCAATCAGCCCCAGCATTTT
CASSLGQPNQPQHF
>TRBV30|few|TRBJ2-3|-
TGTGCCTGGAGTGTACCGCAGGGATGGCGTTTTGGATCTAGCACAGATACGCAGTATTTT
CAWSVPQGWRFGSSTDTQYF
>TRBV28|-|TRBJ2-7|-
TGTGCCAGCAGTTTACCCCCCCCGAGGGAAAAGCAGTACTTC
CASSLPPPREKQYF
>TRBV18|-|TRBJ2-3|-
TGTGCCAGCTCGGAAACGGGAGCTGGAGATACGCAGTATTTT
CASSETGAGDTQYF
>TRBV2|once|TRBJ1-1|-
TGTGCCAGCAGTGAAGAGGGTACAGGGCGGTACACTGAAGCTTTCTTT
CASSEEGTGRYTEAFF
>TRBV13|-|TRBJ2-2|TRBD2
TGTGCCAGCAGCATCCGGACTAGCGGGAGGGTCACCGGGGAGCTGTTTTTT
CASSIRTSGRVTGELFF
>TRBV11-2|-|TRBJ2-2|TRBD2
TGTGCCCGCAGCCCGGGACTAGCGGGAGTCCCTGGGAACACCGGGGAGCTGTTTTTT
CARSPGLAGVPGNTGELFF
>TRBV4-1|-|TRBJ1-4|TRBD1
TGCGCCAGCAGCCAAGGAAAGGGACAGGGGAATGAAAAACTGTTTTTT
CASSQGKGQGNEKLFF
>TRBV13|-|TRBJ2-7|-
TGTGCCAGCAGCTGGGGCTTTCCGGGGGAGCAGTACTTC
CASSWGFPGEQYF
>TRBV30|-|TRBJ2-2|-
TGTGCCTGGAGTGTAGGCCCCGGGGAGCTGTTTTTT
CAWSVGPGELFF
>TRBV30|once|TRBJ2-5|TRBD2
TGTGCCTGGCGTGGTGGGAGGGCCTGGGAGACCCAGTACTTC
CAWRGGRAWETQYF
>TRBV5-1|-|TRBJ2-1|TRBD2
TGCGCCAGCAGCTTGGGGCTAGCGGGAGGGGTATTGTACAATGAGCAGTTCTTC
CASSLGLAGGVLYNEQFF
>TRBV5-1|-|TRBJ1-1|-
TGCGCCAGCAGCTGGACCGCCAACACTGAAGCTTTCTTT
CASSWTANTEAFF
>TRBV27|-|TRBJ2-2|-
TGTGCCAGCAGTTTAAGGCGTCTCGGGGAGCTGTTTTTT
CASSLRRLGELFF
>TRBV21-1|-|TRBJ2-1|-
TGTGCCAGCAGTTACAGGCGGGAGGTTCCCAATGAGCAGTTCTTC
CASSYRREVPNEQFF
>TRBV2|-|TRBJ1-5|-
TGTGCCAGCTCTCCGTCTAGCAATCAGCCCCAGCATTTT
CASSPSSNQPQHF
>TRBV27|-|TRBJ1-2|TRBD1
TGTTCCAGCAGTTTATCGCAGGGGGTGGGCTATGGCCACACCTTC
CSSSLSQGVGYGHTF
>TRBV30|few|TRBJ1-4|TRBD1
TGTGCCTGGAGGGGGTACAGGGGATCGACTAATGAAAAACTGTTTTTT
CAWRGYRGSTNEKLFF
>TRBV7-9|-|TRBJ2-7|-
TGTGCCAGCAGCTTGCAATACGAGCAGTACTTC
CASSLQYEQYF
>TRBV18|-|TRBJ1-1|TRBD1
TGTGCCAGCTCACTTTACAGGGGACGGAACACTGAAGCTTTCTTT
CASSLYRGRNTEAFF
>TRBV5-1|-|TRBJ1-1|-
TGCGCCAGCACAAACAGGGAGATGGCGAGGGGCACTGAAGCTTTCTTT
CASTNREMARGTEAFF
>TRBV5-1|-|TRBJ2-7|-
TGCGCCAGCAGCGCGAGCGGGTCAACCTACGAGCAGTACTTC
CASSASGSTYEQYF
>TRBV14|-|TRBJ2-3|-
TGTGCCAGCAGCCAAGATGCAAGACAGGACAGATTCGGAGATACGCAGTATTTT
CASSQDARQDRFGDTQYF